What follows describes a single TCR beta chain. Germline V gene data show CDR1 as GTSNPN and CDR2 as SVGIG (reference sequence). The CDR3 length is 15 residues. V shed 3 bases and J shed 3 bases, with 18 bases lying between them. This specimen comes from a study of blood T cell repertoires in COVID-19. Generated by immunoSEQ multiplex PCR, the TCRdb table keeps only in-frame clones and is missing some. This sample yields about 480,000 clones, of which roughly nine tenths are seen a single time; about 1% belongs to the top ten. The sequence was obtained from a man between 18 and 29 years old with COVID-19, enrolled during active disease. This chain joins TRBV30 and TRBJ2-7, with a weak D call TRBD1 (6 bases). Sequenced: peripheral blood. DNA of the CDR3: TGTGCCTGGAGCAATTGGGACACAGACCTCTACGAGCAGTACTTC. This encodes CAWSNWDTDLYEQYF. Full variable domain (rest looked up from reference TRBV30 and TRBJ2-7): SQTIHQWPATLVQPVGSPLSLECTVEGTSNPNLYWYRQAAGRGLQLLFYSVGIGQISSEVPQNLSASRPQDRQFILSSKKLLLSDSGFYLCAWSNWDTDLYEQYFGPGTRLTVT.